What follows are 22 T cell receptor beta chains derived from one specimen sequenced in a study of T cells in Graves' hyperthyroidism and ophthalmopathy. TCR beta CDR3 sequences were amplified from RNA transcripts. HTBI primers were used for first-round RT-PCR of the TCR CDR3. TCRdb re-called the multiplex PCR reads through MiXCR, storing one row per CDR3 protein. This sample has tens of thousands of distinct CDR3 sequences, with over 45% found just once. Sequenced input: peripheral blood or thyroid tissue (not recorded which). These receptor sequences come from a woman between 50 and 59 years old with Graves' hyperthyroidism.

CDR3 sequence: CAISDGLERETQYF. The CDR3 bases are TGTGCCATCAGTGACGGACTAGAGCGGGAGACCCAGTACTTC. This chain connects TRBV10-3 to TRBJ2-5; 7 bases are shared with TRBD2. CDR1 and CDR2 from the germline V gene are ENHRY and SYGVKD. This CDR3 is 14 amino acids long. Trimming removed 3 bases from V and 5 bases from J; junction bases left unmatched: 6.

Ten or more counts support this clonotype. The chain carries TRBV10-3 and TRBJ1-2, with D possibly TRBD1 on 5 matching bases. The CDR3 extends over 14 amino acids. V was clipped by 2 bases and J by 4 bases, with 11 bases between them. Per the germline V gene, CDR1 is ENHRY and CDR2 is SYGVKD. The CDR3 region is CAISEPDRAYGYTF. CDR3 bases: TGTGCCATCAGTGAGCCCGACAGAGCCTATGGCTACACCTTC.

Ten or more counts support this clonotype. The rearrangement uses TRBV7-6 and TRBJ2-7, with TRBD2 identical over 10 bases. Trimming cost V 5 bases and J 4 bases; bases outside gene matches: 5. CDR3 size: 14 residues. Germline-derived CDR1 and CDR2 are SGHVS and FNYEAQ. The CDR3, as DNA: TGTGCCAGCAGCCCCGGACTAGCGGTATACGAGCAGTACTTC. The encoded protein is CASSPGLAVYEQYF.

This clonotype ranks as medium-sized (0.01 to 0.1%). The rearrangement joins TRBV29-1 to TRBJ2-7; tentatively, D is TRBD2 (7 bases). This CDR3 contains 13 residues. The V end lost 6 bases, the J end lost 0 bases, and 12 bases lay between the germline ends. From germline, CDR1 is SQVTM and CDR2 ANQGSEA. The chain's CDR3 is CSVEGGHSYEQYF. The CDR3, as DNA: TGCAGCGTAGAGGGGGGGCACTCCTACGAGCAGTACTTC.

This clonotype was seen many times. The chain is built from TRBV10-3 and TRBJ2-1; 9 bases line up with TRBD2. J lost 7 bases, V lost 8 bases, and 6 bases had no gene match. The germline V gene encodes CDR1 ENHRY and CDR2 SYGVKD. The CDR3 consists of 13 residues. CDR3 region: CAIGSGRGNEQFF. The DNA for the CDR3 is TGTGCCATCGGTAGCGGGAGAGGGAATGAGCAGTTCTTC.

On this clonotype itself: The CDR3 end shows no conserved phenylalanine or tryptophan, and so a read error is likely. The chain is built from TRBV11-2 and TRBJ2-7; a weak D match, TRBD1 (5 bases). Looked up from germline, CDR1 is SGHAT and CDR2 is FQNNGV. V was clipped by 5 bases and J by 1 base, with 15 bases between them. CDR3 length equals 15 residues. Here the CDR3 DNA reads TGTGCCAGCAGCCAGGATCAGGGCAGTTCCTACGAGCAGTACTCC. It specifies CASSQDQGSSYEQYS.

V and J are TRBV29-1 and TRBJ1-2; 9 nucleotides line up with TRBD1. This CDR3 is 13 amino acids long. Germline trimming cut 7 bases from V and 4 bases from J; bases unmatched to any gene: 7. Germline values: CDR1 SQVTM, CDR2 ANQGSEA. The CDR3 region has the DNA TGCAGCGCCGGGGACAGGGTATTCTATGGCTACACCTTC. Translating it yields CSAGDRVFYGYTF.

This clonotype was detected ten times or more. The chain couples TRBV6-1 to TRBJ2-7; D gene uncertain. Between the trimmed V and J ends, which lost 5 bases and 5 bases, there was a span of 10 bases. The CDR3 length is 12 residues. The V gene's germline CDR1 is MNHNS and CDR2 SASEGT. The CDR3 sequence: CASSSDDDEQYF. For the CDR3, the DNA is TGTGCCAGCAGTTCCGACGACGACGAGCAGTACTTC.

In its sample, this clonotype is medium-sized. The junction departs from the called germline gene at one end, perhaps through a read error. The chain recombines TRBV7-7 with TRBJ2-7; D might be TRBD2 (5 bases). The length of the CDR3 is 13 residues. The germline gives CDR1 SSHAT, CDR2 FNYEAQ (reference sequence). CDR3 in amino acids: CASSLAPGGEQYF. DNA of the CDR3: TGTGCTAGCAGCTTAGCCCCAGGAGGAGAGCAGTACTTC.

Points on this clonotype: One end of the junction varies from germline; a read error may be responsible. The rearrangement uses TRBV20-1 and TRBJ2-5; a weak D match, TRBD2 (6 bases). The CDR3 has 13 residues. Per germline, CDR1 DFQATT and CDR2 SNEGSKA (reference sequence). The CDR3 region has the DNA TGCAATGCTGCGAGACAGACTCGGGAGTCCCAGTACTTC. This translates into CNAARQTRESQYF.

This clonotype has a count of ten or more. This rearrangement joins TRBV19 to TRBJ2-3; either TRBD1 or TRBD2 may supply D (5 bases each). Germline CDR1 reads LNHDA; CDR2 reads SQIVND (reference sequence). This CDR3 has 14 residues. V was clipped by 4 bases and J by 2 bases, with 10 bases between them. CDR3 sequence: CASSTGPFTDTQYF. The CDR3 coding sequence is TGTGCCAGTAGTACGGGACCATTCACAGATACGCAGTATTTT.

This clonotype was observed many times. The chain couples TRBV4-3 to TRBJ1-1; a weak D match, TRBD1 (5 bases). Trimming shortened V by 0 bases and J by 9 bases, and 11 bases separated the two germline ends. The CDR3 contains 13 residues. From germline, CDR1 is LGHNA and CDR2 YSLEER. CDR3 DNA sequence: TGCGCCAGCAGCCAAGAAGGGGCATTGAAAGCTTTCTTT. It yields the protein CASSQEGALKAFF.

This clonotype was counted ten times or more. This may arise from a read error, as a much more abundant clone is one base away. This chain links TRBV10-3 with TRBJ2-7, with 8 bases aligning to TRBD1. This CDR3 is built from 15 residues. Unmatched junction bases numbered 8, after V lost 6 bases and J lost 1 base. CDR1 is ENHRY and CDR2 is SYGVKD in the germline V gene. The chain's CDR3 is CAIRARTGISYEQYF. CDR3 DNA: TGTGCCATCAGGGCCAGGACAGGGATATCCTACGAGCAGTACTTC.

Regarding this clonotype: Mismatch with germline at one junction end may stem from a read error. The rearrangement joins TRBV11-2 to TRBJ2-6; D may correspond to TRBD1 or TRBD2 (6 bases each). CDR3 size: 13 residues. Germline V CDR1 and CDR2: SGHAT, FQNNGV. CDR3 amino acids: CASWRRGAPYEAF. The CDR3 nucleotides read TGTGCCAGCTGGCGTAGGGGGGCTCCATATGAAGCTTTC.

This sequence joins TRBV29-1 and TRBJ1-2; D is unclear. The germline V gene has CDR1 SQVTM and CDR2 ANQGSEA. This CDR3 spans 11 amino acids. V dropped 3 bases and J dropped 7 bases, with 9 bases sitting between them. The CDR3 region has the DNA TGCAGCGTTGAGGAAGTGGGTGGCTACACCTTC. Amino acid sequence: CSVEEVGGYTF. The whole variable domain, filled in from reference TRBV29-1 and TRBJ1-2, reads SAVISQKPSRDICQRGTSLTIQCQVDSQVTMMFWYRQQPGQSLTLIATANQGSEATYESGFVIDKFPISRPNLTFSTLTVSNMSPEDSSIYLCSVEEVGGYTFGSGTRLTVV.

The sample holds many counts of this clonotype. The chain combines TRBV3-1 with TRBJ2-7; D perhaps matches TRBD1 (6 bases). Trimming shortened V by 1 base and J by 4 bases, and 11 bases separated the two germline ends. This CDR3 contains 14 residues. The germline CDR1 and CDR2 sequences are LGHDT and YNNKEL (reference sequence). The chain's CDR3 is CASSQAHRDYEQYF. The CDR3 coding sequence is TGTGCCAGCAGCCAAGCCCACAGGGATTACGAGCAGTACTTC.

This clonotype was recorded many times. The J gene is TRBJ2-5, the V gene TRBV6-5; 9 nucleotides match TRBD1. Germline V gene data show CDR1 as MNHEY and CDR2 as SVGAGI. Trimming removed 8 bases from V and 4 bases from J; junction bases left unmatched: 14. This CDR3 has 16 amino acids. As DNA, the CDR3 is TGTGCCAGCGGACTGAATTCGGACAGGGGCGGAGAGACCCAGTACTTC. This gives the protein CASGLNSDRGGETQYF.

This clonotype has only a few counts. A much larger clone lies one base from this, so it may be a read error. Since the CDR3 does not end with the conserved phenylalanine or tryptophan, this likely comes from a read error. CDR3 in DNA: TGTGCCAGCAGGATAGCGGGAGGGGGGGAGACCCAGTACTCC. Translation: CASRIAGGGETQYS. The genes are TRBV6-1 and TRBJ2-5, with 11 bases aligning to TRBD2. Germline V gene lookup returns CDR1 MNHNS and CDR2 SASEGT. Trimming removed 6 bases from V and 5 bases from J; junction bases left unmatched: 5. The CDR3 is 14 amino acids.

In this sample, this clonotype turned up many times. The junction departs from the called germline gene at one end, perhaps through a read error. The CDR3 spells CASSLASTYEQYF. Here the CDR3 DNA reads TGTGCCAGCAGTTTAGCGTCGACTTACGAGCAGTACTTC. J is TRBJ2-7 and V is TRBV7-2, with D possibly matching TRBD2 (5 bases). CDR1 is SGHTA, CDR2 FQGNSA, per germline. CDR3 size: 13 residues.

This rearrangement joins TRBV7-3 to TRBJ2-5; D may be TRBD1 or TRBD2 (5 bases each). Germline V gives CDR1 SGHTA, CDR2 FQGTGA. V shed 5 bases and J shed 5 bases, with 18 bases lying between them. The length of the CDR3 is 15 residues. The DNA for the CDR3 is TGTGCCAGCAGCCAAGATCACGGGGCCGGGGAGACCCAGTACTTC. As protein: CASSQDHGAGETQYF.

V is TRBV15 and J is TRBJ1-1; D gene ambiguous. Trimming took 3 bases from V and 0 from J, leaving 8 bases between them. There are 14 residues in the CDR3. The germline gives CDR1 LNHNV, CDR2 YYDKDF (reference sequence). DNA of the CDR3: TGTGCCACCAGCAGGGAACAATTGAACACTGAAGCTTTCTTT. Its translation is CATSREQLNTEAFF. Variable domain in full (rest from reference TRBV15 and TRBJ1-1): DAMVIQNPRYQVTQFGKPVTLSCSQTLNHNVMYWYQQKSSQAPKLLFHYYDKDFNNEADTPDNFQSRRPNTSFCFLDIRSPGLGDTAMYLCATSREQLNTEAFFGQGTRLTVV.

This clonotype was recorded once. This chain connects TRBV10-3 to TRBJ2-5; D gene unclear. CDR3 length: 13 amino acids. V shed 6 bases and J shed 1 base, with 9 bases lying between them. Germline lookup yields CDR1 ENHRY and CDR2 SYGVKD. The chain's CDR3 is CAIRTYLQETQYF. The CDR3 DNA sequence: TGTGCCATCAGGACTTACCTCCAAGAGACCCAGTACTTC.